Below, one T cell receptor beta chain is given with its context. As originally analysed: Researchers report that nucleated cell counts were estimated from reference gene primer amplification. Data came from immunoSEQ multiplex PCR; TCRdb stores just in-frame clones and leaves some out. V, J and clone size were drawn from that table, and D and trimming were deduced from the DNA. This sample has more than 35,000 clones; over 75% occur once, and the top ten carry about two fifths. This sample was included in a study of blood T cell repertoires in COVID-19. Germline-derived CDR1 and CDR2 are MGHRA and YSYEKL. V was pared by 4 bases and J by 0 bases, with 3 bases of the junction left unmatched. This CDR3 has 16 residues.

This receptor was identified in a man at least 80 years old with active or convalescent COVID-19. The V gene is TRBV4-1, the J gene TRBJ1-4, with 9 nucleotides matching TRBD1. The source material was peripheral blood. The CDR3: CASSPGQGPTNEKLFF. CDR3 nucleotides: TGCGCCAGCAGCCCGGGACAGGGCCCAACTAATGAAAAACTGTTTTTT.